The 9 T cell receptor beta chains given below trace back to one sample, sequenced in a study of OX40 agonist ivuxolimab in advanced cancers. Only in-frame clones appear in the TCRdb table, and some are missing; sequencing was by immunoSEQ multiplex PCR. The sample lists some 80,000 clones; 87% were seen once. The specimen was CD4+ or CD8+ T cells sorted from blood, collected in a trial of the OX40 agonist ivuxolimab. Source of these receptors: an adult with an advanced solid tumor such as melanoma, head and neck, liver or kidney cancer.

This clone showed up just once. The J gene is TRBJ1-5, the V gene TRBV18, with D tentatively TRBD1 (5 bases). CDR3 length: 14 amino acids. The V gene's germline CDR1 is KGHSH and CDR2 LQKENI. With 6 bases removed from V and 4 bases from J, the gap between germline ends came to 13 bases. The CDR3 DNA sequence: TGTGCCAGCTCGCCGGGACCGATAAATCAGCCCCAGCATTTT. Amino acid sequence: CASSPGPINQPQHF.

The chain has TRBV10-1 and TRBJ2-6; 7 nucleotides line up with TRBD1. This CDR3 is built from 15 residues. CDR1 and CDR2 (germline): WNHNN, SYGVQD (reference sequence). V shed 4 bases, J shed 2 bases, and the junction held 2 bases outside the gene matches. The CDR3 loop reads CASSGGGTGANVLTF. Here the CDR3 DNA reads TGCGCCAGCAGTGGAGGGGGCACTGGGGCCAACGTCCTGACTTTC.

V gene TRBV7-2 combines with J gene TRBJ2-7; D is unclear. Germline-derived CDR1 and CDR2 are SGHTA and FQGNSA. The CDR3 is made up of 12 amino acids. V lost 5 bases and J lost 2, with 7 bases in between. The CDR3 nucleotides are TGTGCCAGCAGCGTTGGCCCCTACGAGCAGTACTTC. It codes for CASSVGPYEQYF.

The V call is TRBV5-1, the J call TRBJ2-5; 14 nucleotides align to TRBD2. V shed 3 bases, J shed 1 base, and the junction held 5 bases outside the gene matches. CDR1 and CDR2 (germline): SGHRS, YFSETQ. The CDR3 consists of 17 residues. This CDR3 reads CASSWGLAGALQETQYF. CDR3 DNA: TGCGCCAGCAGCTGGGGACTAGCGGGAGCCCTCCAAGAGACCCAGTACTTC. Full variable domain (missing parts from reference TRBV5-1 and TRBJ2-5): KAGVTQTPRYLIKTRGQQVTLSCSPISGHRSVSWYQQTPGQGLQFLFEYFSETQRNKGNFPGRFSGRQFSNSRSEMNVSTLELGDSALYLCASSWGLAGALQETQYFGPGTRLLVL.

This chain joins TRBV27 and TRBJ2-7; the match to TRBD2 covers 8 bases. Germline V CDR1 and CDR2: MNHEY, SMNVEV (reference sequence). CDR3 length: 17 amino acids. J was trimmed by 0 bases and V by 2 bases; bases with no gene match: 9. This CDR3 reads CASSLRSGGPLSYEQYF. CDR3 DNA sequence: TGTGCCAGCAGTTTACGCTCGGGGGGGCCCCTCTCCTACGAGCAGTACTTC.

The chain recombines TRBV10-3 with TRBJ2-1; 8 positions match TRBD2. CDR3 size: 15 residues. Unmatched junction bases numbered 14, after V lost 10 bases and J lost 6 bases. Germline V gene data show CDR1 as ENHRY and CDR2 as SYGVKD. The CDR3 DNA follows: TGTGCCACGGCTGTGGCTAGCGGGTGGCTCAATGAGCAGTTCTTC. Translating gives CATAVASGWLNEQFF.

In nucleotides, the CDR3 is TGTGCCAGCAGCTTAGGGACAGGGGTGGCTGGCTACACCTTC. Encoded protein: CASSLGTGVAGYTF. The V call is TRBV11-2, the J call TRBJ1-2; TRBD1 matches at 9 bases. From germline, CDR1 is SGHAT and CDR2 FQNNGV. This CDR3 contains 14 residues. V lost 1 base, J lost 7 bases, and 4 bases stayed unmatched.

The chain combines TRBV6-1 with TRBJ2-5; 7 bases map to TRBD1. V lost 5 bases to trimming and J lost 1 base; unmatched junction nucleotides: 7. CDR3 length equals 15 residues. From germline, CDR1 is MNHNS and CDR2 SASEGT. CDR3 amino acids: CASSHGQEPQETQYF. As DNA, the CDR3 is TGTGCCAGCAGTCACGGACAGGAGCCCCAAGAGACCCAGTACTTC.

The V call is TRBV5-1, the J call TRBJ2-2; 7 bases are shared with TRBD1. The CDR3 consists of 13 residues. Germline CDR1 reads SGHRS; CDR2 reads YFSETQ. Germline trimming cut 4 bases from V and 11 bases from J; bases unmatched to any gene: 8. The CDR3 reads CASSDDRALELFF. The DNA of the CDR3 is TGCGCCAGCAGCGATGACAGGGCCTTAGAGCTGTTTTTT.